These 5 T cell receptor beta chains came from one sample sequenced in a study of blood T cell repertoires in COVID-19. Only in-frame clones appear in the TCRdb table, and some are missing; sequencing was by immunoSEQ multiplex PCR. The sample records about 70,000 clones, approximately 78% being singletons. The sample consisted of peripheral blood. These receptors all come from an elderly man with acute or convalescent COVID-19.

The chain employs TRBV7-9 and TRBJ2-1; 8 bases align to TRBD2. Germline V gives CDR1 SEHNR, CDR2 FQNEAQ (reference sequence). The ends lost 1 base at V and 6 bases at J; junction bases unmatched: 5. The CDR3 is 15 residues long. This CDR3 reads CASSLVSGGPNEQFF. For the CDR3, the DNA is TGTGCCAGCAGCTTAGTGTCGGGGGGGCCCAATGAGCAGTTCTTC.

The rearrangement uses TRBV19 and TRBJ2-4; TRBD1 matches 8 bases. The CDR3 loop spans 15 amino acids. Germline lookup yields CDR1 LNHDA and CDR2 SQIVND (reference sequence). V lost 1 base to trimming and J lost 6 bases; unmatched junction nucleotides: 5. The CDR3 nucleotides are TGTGCCAGTAGTATAGGGGAGACAGGGGTAAACATTCAGTACTTC. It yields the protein CASSIGETGVNIQYF.

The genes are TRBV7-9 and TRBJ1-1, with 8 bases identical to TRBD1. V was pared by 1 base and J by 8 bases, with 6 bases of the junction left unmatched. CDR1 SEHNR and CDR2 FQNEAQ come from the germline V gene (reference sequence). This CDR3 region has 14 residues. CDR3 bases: TGTGCCAGCAGCTTAGACCGCCGGACAGGGGAAGCTTTCTTT. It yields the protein CASSLDRRTGEAFF.

The CDR3 DNA is TGTGCCAGTAGTCTGCTTGGCCCCGGAAACACCATATATTTT. Translating gives CASSLLGPGNTIYF. This chain uses TRBV19 with TRBJ1-3, with D unresolved. The CDR3 covers 14 residues. Per germline, CDR1 LNHDA and CDR2 SQIVND (reference sequence). Trimming pared 5 bases from V and 4 bases from J, leaving 12 bases between.

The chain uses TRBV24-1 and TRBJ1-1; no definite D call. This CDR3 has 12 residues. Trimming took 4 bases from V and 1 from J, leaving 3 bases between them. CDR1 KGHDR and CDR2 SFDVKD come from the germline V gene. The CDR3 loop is CATSDWNTEAFF. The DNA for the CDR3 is TGTGCCACCAGTGACTGGAACACTGAAGCTTTCTTT.